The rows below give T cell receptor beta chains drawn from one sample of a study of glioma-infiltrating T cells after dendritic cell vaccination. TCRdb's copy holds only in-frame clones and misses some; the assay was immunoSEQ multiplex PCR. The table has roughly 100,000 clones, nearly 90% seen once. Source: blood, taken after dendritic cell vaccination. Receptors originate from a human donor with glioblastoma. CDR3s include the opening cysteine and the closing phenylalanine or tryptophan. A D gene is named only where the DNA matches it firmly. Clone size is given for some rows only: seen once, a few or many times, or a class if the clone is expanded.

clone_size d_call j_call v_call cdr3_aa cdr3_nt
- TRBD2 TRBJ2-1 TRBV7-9 CASSSTSGSLSYNEQFF TGTGCCAGCAGCTCTACTAGCGGGAGCCTCTCCTACAATGAGCAGTTCTTC
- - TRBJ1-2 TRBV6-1 CASSEGRTRGYTF TGTGCCAGCAGTGAAGGTCGAACAAGAGGCTACACCTTC
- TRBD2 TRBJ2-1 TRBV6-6 CASSTLAAQNEQFF TGTGCCAGCAGTACACTAGCGGCCCAAAATGAGCAGTTCTTC
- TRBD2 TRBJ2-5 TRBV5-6 CASSIWTSGGAIETQYF TGTGCCAGCAGCATCTGGACTAGCGGGGGGGCGATAGAGACCCAGTACTTC
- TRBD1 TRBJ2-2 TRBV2 CASQRDRVTGELFF TGTGCCAGCCAGAGGGACAGGGTAACCGGGGAGCTGTTTTTT
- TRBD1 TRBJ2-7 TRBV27 CASSESPGTGNYEQYF TGTGCCAGCAGTGAAAGCCCCGGGACAGGGAACTACGAGCAGTACTTC
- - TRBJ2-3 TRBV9 CASSTTDTAGAQYF TGTGCCAGCAGCACCACCGACACCGCTGGTGCGCAGTATTTT
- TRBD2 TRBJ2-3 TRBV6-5 CASSPTGGRTDTQYF TGTGCCAGCAGTCCTACGGGGGGGCGCACAGATACGCAGTATTTT
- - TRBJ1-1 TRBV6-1 CASSSLGQFEAFF TGTGCCAGCAGCTCCTTGGGGCAGTTTGAAGCTTTCTTT
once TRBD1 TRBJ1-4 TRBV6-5 CASSYSGTGDEKLFF TGTGCCAGCAGTTACTCCGGGACAGGAGATGAAAAACTGTTTTTT
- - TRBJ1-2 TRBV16 CASSQSRGDHGYTF TGTGCCAGCAGCCAATCACGGGGGGACCATGGCTACACCTTC
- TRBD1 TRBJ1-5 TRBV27 CASSLSGQGSNQPQHF TGTGCCAGCAGTTTATCAGGACAGGGTAGCAATCAGCCCCAGCATTTT
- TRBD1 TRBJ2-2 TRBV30 CAWSSGTGVYSGELFF TGTGCCTGGTCTTCCGGGACAGGGGTTTATTCCGGGGAGCTGTTTTTT
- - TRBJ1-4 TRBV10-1 CASSDRTGGQGMGEKLFF TGCGCCAGCAGTGACCGTACGGGGGGGCAGGGGATGGGAGAAAAACTGTTTTTT
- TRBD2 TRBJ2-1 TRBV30 CAWRGAGGPSSYNEQFF TGTGCCTGGAGAGGAGCGGGGGGCCCGAGCTCCTACAATGAGCAGTTCTTC
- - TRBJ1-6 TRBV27 CASSLGSRVNSPLHF TGTGCCAGCAGTTTAGGGTCCAGGGTTAATTCACCCCTCCACTTT
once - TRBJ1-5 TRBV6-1 CASSEGTVGQPQHF TGTGCCAGCAGTGAAGGGACAGTAGGTCAGCCCCAGCATTTT
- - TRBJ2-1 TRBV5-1 CASSLEGDEQFF TGCGCCAGCAGCTTGGAGGGGGATGAGCAGTTCTTC
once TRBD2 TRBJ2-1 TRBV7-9 CASSLGLAGGNEQFF TGTGCCAGCAGCCTGGGACTAGCGGGGGGCAATGAGCAGTTCTTC
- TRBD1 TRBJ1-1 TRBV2 CASRASGQGNPEAFF TGTGCCAGCAGAGCCTCGGGACAGGGGAATCCTGAAGCTTTCTTT
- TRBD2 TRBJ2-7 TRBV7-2 CASSIGLAGYEQYF TGTGCCAGCAGCATCGGACTAGCGGGATACGAGCAGTACTTC
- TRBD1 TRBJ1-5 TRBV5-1 CASSLAGPGGGQPQHF TGCGCCAGCAGCTTGGCCGGACCAGGGGGCGGTCAGCCCCAGCATTTT
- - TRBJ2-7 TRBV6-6 CASSYVSYEQYF TGTGCCAGCAGTTACGTATCCTACGAGCAGTACTTC
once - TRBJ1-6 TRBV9 CASSVSDRRAGENSPLHF TGTGCCAGCAGCGTTTCAGATCGGCGAGCGGGGGAGAATTCCCCCCTCCACTTT